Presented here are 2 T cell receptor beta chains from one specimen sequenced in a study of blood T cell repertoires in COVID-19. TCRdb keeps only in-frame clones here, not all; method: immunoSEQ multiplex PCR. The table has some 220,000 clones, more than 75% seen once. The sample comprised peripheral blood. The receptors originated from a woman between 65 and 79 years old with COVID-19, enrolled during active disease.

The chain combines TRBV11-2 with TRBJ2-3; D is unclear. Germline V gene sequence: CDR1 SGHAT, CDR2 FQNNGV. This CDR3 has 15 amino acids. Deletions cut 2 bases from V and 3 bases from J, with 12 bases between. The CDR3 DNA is TGTGCCAGCAGCTTAAGGAGTTTGGAGACAGATACGCAGTATTTT. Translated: CASSLRSLETDTQYF.

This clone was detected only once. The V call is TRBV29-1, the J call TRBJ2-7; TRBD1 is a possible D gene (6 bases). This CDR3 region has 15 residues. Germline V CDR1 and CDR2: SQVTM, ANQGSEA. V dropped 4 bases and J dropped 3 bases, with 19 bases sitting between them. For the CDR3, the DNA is TGCAGCGTTGTCTCTTGGGACACCAGGGACTACGAGCAGTACTTC. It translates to CSVVSWDTRDYEQYF.